These T cell receptor beta chains were read from a single sample in a study of control samples from healthy donors and cancer patients. Libraries were prepared by immunoSEQ multiplex PCR; TCRdb keeps only in-frame clonotypes and omits some of them. The sample contains over 85,000 clones, 90% to 95% of which appear only once. Material for sequencing was blood. The origin of the receptors is a woman aged 18-29 years in good health. Both conserved end residues are part of each CDR3.

J gene | V gene | CDR3 protein
TRBJ1-3 | TRBV19 | CASGGIQGNSGNTIYF
TRBJ1-3 | TRBV28 | CASSPTGAGNTIYF
TRBJ1-6 | TRBV2 | CASSATGVGSPLHF
TRBJ2-2 | TRBV5-1 | CASSFGGGTGELFF
TRBJ2-6 | TRBV6-5 | CASRTSGANVLTF
TRBJ1-2 | TRBV4-2 | CASSQVTGGNYGYTF
TRBJ1-5 | TRBV24-1 | CATSDLTANQPQHF
TRBJ1-1 | TRBV28 | CASSLMLWVNTEAFF
TRBJ1-5 | TRBV27 | CASSPTGVGQPQHF
TRBJ2-1 | TRBV5-6 | CASSLFQRLAKYNEQFF
TRBJ1-6 | TRBV18 | CASSPLPSTYNSPLHF
TRBJ2-2 | TRBV24-1 | CATSDYSGIYTGELFF
TRBJ1-5 | TRBV4-3 | CASSQGTQGDQPQHF
TRBJ1-3 | TRBV28 | CASSLYGQGSGNTIYF
TRBJ1-3 | TRBV28 | CASSSPSADSGNTIYF
TRBJ2-3 | TRBV6-4 | CASSVEGTGTDTQYF
TRBJ1-1 | TRBV27 | CASSLGGSEAFF
TRBJ2-3 | TRBV30 | CAWRSGSAASTQYF
TRBJ2-3 | TRBV30 | CAWSGGQGLADTQYF
TRBJ2-5 | TRBV10-3 | CAITGTGSPETQYF
TRBJ2-5 | TRBV6-4 | CASSDEAGGQETQYF
TRBJ1-3 | TRBV4-1 | CASSQGAQGSGNTIYF
TRBJ1-1 | TRBV29-1 | CSSTVLTEAFF
TRBJ2-1 | TRBV6-6 | CASSYSRGADNEQFF
TRBJ1-1 | TRBV30 | CAWARTAEAFF
TRBJ2-1 | TRBV3-1/TRBV3-2 | CASSQVGDGSNEQFF
TRBJ2-7 | TRBV6-1 | CASSEVGEYEQYF
TRBJ1-1 | TRBV28 | CASKVVEGTEAFF
TRBJ2-5 | TRBV9 | CASSADYTQETQYF
TRBJ1-4 | TRBV10-3 | CAITGDPSREKLFF
TRBJ2-7 | TRBV4-1 | CASSRGLQNYEQYF
TRBJ1-4 | TRBV19 | CASPLQGTPNEKLFF
TRBJ1-2 | TRBV28 | CASVESGQHYGYTF
TRBJ1-5 | TRBV6-5 | CASRGVYSNQPQHF
TRBJ2-1 | TRBV21-1 | CASSKVPPLGSYNEQFF
TRBJ2-7 | TRBV5-4 | CASSPRSSYEQYF
TRBJ1-2 | TRBV15 | CATSRDVQGPGYTF
TRBJ1-1 | TRBV14 | CASSLTGVATEAFF
TRBJ1-5 | TRBV2 | CATKKGSNQPQHF
TRBJ1-1 | TRBV6-5 | CASNPLDEAFF
TRBJ2-7 | TRBV5-1 | CASSPGTAPYEQYF
TRBJ1-5 | TRBV6-5 | CASSLQGNQPQHF
TRBJ2-7 | TRBV5-1 | CASSLGAAAWEQYF
TRBJ1-4 | TRBV11-2 | CASSLGSKGDEKLFF
TRBJ2-1 | TRBV30 | CAWRSLGGSVNEQFF